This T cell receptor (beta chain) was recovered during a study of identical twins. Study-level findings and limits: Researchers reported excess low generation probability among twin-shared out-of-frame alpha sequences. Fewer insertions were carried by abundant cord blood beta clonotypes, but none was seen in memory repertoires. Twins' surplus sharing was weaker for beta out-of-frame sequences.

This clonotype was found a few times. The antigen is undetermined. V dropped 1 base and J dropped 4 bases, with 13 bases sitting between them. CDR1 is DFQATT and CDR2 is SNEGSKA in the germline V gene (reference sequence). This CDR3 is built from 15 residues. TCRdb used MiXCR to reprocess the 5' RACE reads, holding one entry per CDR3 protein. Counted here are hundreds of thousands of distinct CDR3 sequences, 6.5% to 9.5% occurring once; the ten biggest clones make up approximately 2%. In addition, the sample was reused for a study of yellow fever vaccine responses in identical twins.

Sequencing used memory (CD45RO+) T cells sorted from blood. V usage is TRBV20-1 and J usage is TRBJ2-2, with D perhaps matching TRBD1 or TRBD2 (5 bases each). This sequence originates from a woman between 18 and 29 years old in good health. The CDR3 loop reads CSARVTPRGTGELFF. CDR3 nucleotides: TGCAGTGCTAGAGTTACCCCGAGGGGCACCGGGGAGCTGTTTTTT.